The T cell receptor beta chain under discussion was sequenced for a study of T cells after yellow fever vaccination. Making TCR cDNA involved 5'RACE template switching, which added UMIs and a universal primer site. From the 5' RACE reads, TCRdb called clonotypes with MiXCR, one entry per CDR3 protein. The table lists 60,000 or so distinct CDR3 sequences, around 7% of them singletons. The CDR3 runs to 15 residues. V was trimmed by 10 bases and J by 2 bases, leaving 20 bases between them. Germline CDR1 SNHLY, CDR2 FYNNEI. General study points: Clonotypes appearing in both CD4 and CD8 compartments existed, and their share was small. Clones from primary vaccination mostly reappeared after the booster (about 97% CD4, approximately 88% CD8).

This clonotype occurred many times. Its antigen is still unknown. The starting material was CD8+ T cells sorted from PBMCs, obtained on the day of the first yellow fever vaccination. The source is a young man who received the YFV17D yellow fever vaccine. The rearrangement uses TRBV2 and TRBJ1-2, with TRBD1 as a possible D gene (6 bases). CDR3: CATLAQGLVNYGYTF. CDR3 DNA: TGTGCCACACTCGCACAGGGACTTGTAAACTATGGCTACACCTTC.